This T cell receptor beta chain emerged from a study of blood T cell repertoires in COVID-19. Study information: The study drew acute and convalescent COVID-19 samples from the United States, Italy and Spain. The cDNA or gDNA used as material had been derived from T cells, B-cell-depleted T cells, or PBMCs.

The germline gives CDR1 MNHEY, CDR2 SMNVEV (reference sequence). Trimming shortened V by 10 bases and J by 3 bases, and 25 bases separated the two germline ends. This CDR3 spans 16 amino acids. The repertoire was sequenced with immunoSEQ multiplex PCR; TCRdb's copy has only in-frame clones and lacks some. The sample contains 110,000 to 150,000 clones, about 82% of which appear only once. Only a few counts were recorded for this clone. The chain employs TRBV27 and TRBJ2-7; D ambiguous. The source is a woman aged 60-75 years with acute or convalescent COVID-19. Sequencing was done on a sample of peripheral blood. As DNA, the CDR3 is TGTGCCACCCATTTACACGCACCCCCCTTGCTCTACGAGCAGTACTTC. This sequence encodes CATHLHAPPLLYEQYF.